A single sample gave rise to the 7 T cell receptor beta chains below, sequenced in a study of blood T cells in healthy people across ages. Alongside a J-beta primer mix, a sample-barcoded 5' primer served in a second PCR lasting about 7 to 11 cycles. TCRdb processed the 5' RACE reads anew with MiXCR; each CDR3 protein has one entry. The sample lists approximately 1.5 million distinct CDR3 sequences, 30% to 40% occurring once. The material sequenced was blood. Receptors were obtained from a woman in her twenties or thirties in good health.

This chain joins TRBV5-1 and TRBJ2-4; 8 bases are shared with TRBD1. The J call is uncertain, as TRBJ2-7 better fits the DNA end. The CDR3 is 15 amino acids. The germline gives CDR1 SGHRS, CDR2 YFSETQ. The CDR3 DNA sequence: TGCGCCAGCAGCGGCGACAGGGGAGCAACCTACGAGCAGTACTTC. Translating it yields CASSGDRGATYEQYF.

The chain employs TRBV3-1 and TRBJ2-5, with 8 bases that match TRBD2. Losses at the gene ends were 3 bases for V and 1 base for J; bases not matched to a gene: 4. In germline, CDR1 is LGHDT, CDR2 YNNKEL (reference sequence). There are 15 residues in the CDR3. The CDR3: CASSQRGALQETQYF. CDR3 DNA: TGTGCCAGCAGCCAGCGGGGGGCCCTCCAAGAGACCCAGTACTTC.

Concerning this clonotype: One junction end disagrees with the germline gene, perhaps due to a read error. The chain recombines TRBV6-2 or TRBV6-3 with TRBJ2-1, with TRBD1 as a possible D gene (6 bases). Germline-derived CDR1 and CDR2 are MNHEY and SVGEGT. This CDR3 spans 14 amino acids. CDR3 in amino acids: CASSISGDHNGQFF. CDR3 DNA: TGTGCCAGCAGCATATCAGGGGACCACAATGGGCAGTTCTTC.

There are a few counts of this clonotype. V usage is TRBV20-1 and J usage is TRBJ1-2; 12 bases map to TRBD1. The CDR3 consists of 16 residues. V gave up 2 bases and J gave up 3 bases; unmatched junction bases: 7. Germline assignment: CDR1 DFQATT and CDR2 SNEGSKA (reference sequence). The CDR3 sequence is CSARKGQGAEHYGYTF. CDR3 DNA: TGCAGTGCTAGAAAGGGACAGGGGGCTGAGCACTATGGCTACACCTTC.

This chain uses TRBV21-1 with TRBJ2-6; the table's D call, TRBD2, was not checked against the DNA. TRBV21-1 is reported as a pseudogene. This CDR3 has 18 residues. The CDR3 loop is CASSTRRKQLKGANVLTF. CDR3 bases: TGTGCCAGCAGCACGCGGAGGAAACAACTAAAAGGGGCCAACGTCCTGACTTTC.

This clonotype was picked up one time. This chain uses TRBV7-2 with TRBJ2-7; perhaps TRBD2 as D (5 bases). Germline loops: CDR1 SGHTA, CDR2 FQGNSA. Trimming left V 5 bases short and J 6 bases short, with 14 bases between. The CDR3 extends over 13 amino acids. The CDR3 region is CASSPFFRGEQYF. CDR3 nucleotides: TGTGCCAGCAGCCCCTTTTTTCGGGGCGAGCAGTACTTC.

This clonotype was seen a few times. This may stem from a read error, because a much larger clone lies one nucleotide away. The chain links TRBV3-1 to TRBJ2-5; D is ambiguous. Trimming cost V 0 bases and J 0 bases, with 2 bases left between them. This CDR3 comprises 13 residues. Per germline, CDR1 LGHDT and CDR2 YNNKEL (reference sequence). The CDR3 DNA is TGTGCCAGCAGCCAAGATTACCAAGAGACCCAGTACTTC. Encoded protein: CASSQDYQETQYF.